This T cell receptor (beta chain) was observed in a study of TIL therapy for anti-PD-1-resistant metastatic lung cancer. Time point: pre-treatment sample, taken before nivolumab and TIL therapy. This was the immunoSEQ v3 assay. Only in-frame clones appear in the TCRdb table, and some are missing; sequencing was by immunoSEQ multiplex PCR. The sample has some 32,000 clones; 74% are singletons. This sample comprised blood, obtained at baseline. This receptor was identified in a woman aged 25 to 80 with non-small cell lung cancer.

DNA of the CDR3: TGTGCCAGCAGCTTAACTCCCCCCAGCCGATATGAGCAGTTCTTC. Translating gives CASSLTPPSRYEQFF. This chain links TRBV7-9 with TRBJ2-1; D is unclear. V was pared by 2 bases and J by 8 bases, with 16 bases between. The CDR3 sequence is 15 residues long. Germline-derived CDR1 and CDR2 are SEHNR and FQNEAQ (reference sequence).